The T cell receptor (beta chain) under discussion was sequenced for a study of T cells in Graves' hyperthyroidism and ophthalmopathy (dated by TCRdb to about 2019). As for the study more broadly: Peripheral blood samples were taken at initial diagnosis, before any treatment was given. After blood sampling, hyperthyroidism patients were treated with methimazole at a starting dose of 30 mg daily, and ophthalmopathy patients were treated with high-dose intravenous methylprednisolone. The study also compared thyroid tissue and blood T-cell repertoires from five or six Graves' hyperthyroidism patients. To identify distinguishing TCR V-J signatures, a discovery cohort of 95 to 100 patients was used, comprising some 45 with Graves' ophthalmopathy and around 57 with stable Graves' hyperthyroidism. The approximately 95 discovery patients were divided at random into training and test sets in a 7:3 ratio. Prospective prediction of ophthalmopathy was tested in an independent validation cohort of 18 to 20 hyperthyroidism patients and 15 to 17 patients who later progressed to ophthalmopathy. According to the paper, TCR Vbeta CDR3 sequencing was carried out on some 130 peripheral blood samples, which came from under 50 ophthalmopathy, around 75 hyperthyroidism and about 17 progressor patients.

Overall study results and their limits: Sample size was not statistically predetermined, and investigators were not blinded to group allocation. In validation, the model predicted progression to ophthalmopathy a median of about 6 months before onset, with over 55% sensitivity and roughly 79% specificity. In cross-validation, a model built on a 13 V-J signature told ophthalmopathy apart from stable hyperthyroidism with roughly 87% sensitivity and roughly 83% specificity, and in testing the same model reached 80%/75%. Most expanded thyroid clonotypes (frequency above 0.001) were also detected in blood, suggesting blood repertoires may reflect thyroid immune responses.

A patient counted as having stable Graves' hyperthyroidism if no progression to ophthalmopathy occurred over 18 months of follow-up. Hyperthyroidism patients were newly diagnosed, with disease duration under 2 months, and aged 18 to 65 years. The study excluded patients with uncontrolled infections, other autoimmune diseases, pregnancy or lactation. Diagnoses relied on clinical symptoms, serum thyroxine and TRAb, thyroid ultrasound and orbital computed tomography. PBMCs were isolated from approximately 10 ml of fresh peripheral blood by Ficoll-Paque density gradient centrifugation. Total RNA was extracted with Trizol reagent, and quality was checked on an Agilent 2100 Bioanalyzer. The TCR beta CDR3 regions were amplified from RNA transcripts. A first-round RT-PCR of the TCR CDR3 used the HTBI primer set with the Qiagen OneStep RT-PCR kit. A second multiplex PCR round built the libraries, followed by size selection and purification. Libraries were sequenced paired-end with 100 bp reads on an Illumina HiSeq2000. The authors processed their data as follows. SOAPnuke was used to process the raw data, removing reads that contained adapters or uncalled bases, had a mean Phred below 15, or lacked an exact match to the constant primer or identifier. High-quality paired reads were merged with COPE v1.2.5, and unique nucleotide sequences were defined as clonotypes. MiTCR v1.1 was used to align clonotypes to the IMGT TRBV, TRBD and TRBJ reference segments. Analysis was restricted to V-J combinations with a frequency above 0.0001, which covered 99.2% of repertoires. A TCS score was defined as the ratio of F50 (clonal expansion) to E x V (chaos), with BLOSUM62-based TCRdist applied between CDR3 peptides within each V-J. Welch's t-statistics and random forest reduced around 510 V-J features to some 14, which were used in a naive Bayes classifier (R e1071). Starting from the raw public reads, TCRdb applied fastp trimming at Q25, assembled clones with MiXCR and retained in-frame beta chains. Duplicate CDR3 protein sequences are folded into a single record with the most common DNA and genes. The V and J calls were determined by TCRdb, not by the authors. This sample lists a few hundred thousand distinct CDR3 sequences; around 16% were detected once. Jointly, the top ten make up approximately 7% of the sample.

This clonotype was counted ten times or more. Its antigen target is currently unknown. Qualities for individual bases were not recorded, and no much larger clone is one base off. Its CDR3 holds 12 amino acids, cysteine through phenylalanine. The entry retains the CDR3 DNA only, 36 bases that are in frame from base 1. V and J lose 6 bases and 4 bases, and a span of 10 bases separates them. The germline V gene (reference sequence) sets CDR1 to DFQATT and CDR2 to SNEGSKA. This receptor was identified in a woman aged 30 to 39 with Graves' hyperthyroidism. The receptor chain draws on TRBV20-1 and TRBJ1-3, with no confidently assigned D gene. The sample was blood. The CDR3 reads CSAPTEGNTIYF. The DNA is TGCAGTGCACCTACAGAGGGAAACACCATATATTTT.